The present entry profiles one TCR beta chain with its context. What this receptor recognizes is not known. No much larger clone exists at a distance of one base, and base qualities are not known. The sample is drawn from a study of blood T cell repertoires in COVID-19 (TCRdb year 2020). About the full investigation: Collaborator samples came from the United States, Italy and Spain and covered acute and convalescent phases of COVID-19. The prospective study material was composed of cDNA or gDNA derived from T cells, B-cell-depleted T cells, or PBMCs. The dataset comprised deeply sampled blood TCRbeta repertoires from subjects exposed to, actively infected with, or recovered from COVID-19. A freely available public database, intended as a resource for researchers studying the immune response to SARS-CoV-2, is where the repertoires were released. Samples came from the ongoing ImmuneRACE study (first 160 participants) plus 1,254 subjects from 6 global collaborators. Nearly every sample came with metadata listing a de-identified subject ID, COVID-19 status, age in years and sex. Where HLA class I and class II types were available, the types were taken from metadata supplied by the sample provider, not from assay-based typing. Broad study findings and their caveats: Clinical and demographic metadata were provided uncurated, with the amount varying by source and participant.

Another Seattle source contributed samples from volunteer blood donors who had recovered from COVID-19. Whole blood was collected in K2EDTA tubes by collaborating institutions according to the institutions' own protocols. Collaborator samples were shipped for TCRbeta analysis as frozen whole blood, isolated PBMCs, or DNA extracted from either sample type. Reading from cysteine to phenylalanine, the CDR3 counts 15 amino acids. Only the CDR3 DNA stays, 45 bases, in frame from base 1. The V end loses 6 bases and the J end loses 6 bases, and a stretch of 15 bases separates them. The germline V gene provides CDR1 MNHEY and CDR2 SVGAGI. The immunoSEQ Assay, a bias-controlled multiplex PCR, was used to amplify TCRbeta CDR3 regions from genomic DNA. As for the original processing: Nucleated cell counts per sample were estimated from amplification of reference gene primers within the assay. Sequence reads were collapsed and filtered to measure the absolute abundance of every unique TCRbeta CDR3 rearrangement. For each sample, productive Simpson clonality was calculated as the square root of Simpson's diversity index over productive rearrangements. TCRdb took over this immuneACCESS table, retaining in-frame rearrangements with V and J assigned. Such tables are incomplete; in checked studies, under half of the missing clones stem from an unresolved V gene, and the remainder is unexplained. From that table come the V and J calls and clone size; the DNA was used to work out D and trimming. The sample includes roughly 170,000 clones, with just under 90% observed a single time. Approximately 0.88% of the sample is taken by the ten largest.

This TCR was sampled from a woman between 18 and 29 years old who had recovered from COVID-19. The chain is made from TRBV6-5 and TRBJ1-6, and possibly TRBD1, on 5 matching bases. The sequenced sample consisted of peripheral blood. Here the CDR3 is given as CASRGRGISNSPLHF. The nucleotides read TGTGCCAGCAGGGGGAGGGGAATTAGTAATTCACCCCTCCACTTT.